A selection of T cell receptor beta chains follows, all from one sample in a study of cytomegalovirus exposure and HLA in healthy donors. Assay: immunoSEQ multiplex PCR; the TCRdb copy retains only in-frame clones and omits some. The sample has tens of thousands of clones, about 70% seen once. The specimen was PBMCs. These receptors were obtained from a male donor in good health and CMV-seropositive. Both conserved end residues are part of each CDR3. A D gene is named only where the DNA matches it firmly. Size tells how often a clone was seen (once, few, many) or the class of an expanded clone, and some rows leave it out.

clone size	V gene	D gene	J gene	CDR3 protein	CDR3 DNA
-	TRBV5-1	TRBD1	TRBJ2-3	CASSWGQGNTQYF	TGCGCCAGCAGCTGGGGACAGGGGAATACGCAGTATTTT
few	TRBV6-1	-	TRBJ2-5	CASSEVPSRETQYF	TGTGCCAGCAGTGAAGTCCCTAGTCGGGAGACCCAGTACTTC
-	TRBV27	-	TRBJ1-2	CASSPRTENYGYTF	TGTGCCAGCAGTCCCCGGACAGAGAACTATGGCTACACCTTC
-	TRBV29-1	TRBD2	TRBJ2-5	CSVTRLAGREETQYF	TGCAGCGTCACGAGACTAGCGGGGCGGGAAGAGACCCAGTACTTC
-	TRBV9	TRBD1	TRBJ2-1	CASSVGDRGNEQFF	TGTGCCAGCAGCGTAGGGGACAGGGGCAATGAGCAGTTCTTC
-	TRBV9	TRBD2	TRBJ2-7	CASSPHGGGTGSYEQYF	TGTGCCAGCAGCCCCCATGGGGGGGGGACGGGATCCTACGAGCAGTACTTC
-	TRBV27	TRBD1	TRBJ1-5	CASSPGAGGQPQHF	TGTGCCAGCAGTCCGGGGGCAGGGGGTCAGCCCCAGCATTTT
-	TRBV30	TRBD1	TRBJ2-1	CAFRTGLYNEQFF	TGTGCCTTTCGGACAGGGCTTTACAATGAGCAGTTCTTC
few	TRBV7-2	-	TRBJ2-7	CASSPDWANYEQYF	TGTGCCAGCAGCCCGGACTGGGCGAACTACGAGCAGTACTTC
-	TRBV25-1	TRBD2	TRBJ2-2	CASSVAGTTGELFF	TGTGCCAGCAGTGTAGCGGGTACCACCGGGGAGCTGTTTTTT
few	TRBV6-1	-	TRBJ1-3	CASSVDRSSGNTIYF	TGTGCCAGCAGTGTCGACAGGAGCTCTGGAAACACCATATATTTT
-	TRBV19	TRBD2	TRBJ2-7	CASSLGTSGRYEQYF	TGTGCCAGTAGTTTGGGGACTAGCGGGAGATACGAGCAGTACTTC
-	TRBV27	TRBD2	TRBJ2-3	CASSSGSGGASDTQYF	TGTGCCAGCAGTTCGGGTAGCGGGGGGGCCTCGGATACGCAGTATTTT
few	TRBV27	-	TRBJ2-2	CASSATGGVNTGELFF	TGTGCCAGCAGTGCCACAGGGGGGGTTAACACCGGGGAGCTGTTTTTT
-	TRBV11-2	-	TRBJ1-2	CASSLRGASTNYGYTF	TGTGCCAGCAGCTTACGGGGGGCTTCCACTAACTATGGCTACACCTTC
-	TRBV19	TRBD1	TRBJ2-7	CASSMVFSDRVPYEQYF	TGTGCCAGTAGTATGGTATTCTCGGACAGGGTTCCCTACGAGCAGTACTTC